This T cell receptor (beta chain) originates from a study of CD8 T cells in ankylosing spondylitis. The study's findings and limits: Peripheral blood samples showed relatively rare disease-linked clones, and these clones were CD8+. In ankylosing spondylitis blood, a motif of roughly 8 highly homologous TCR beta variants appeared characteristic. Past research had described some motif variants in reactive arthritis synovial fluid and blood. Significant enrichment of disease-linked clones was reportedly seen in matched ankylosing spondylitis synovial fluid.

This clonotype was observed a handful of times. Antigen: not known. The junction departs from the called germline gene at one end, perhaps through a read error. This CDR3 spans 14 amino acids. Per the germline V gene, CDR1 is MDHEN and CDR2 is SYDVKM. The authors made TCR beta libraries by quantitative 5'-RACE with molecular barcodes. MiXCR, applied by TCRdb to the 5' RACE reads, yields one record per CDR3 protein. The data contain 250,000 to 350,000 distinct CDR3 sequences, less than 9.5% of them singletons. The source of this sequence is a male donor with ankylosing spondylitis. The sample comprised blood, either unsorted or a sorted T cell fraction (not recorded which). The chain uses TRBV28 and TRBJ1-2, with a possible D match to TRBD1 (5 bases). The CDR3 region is CATSPRGRTYGYTF. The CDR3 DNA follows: TGTGCCACCAGTCCGAGGGGCCGCACCTATGGCTACACCTTC.